This TCR beta chain stems from a study of cytomegalovirus exposure and HLA in healthy donors. Study-level results: The study carried out a later analysis of TCR beta sequences. It associated 16,951 of them with specific HLA alleles at a false discovery rate of 0.05. Apparent HLA restriction characterized most CMV-associated TCR beta chains in a later analysis. Several of the most significant clusters appeared, in a later analysis, to be linked to common viral pathogens. The authors reported that TCR beta sequences could predict HLA-A and HLA-B alleles. These predictions were accurate for most subjects in the first cohort.

This CDR3 comprises 14 residues. Germline CDR1 reads SGHNT; CDR2 reads YYREEE (reference sequence). J lost 2 bases, V lost 3 bases, and 2 bases had no gene match. In regard to this clone: The antigen is undetermined.

Primers included in the PCR were 60 Vbeta and 13 Jbeta primers. TCRdb keeps only in-frame clones here, not all; method: immunoSEQ multiplex PCR. The repertoire holds 150,000 to 200,000 clones, with around 80% as singletons. This chain uses TRBV5-4 with TRBJ2-5, with 9 positions matching TRBD2. The origin of this receptor is a man aged 18 to 30 in good health and CMV-seronegative. The source material was PBMCs. CDR3: CASSSGLAQETQYF. For the CDR3, the DNA is TGTGCCAGCAGCTCGGGACTAGCTCAAGAGACCCAGTACTTC.